This note documents a single TCR beta chain sequence. The data stem from a study of response to subunit inactivated influenza vaccine. This CDR3 contains 17 residues. V was shortened by 4 bases and J by 0 bases, with 16 bases between the two germline ends. Germline V CDR1 and CDR2: SGHRS, YFSETQ. TCRdb used MiXCR to reprocess the RT-PCR reads, holding one entry per CDR3 protein. The table lists roughly 540,000 distinct CDR3 sequences, approximately 24% of them singletons. This same sample was also part of a study on T cells expressing NK-cell markers. From that second work: The cDNA for TCR beta came from 5'RACE template switching with UMIs.

The chain employs TRBV5-1 and TRBJ2-2; D could derive from TRBD1 or TRBD2 (5 bases each). The TCR was taken from a man aged 50-60 years who received an inactivated influenza vaccine. Material: CD4+ T cells sorted from PBMCs, obtained 11 to 12 days after vaccination. CDR3 sequence reads: CASSLRVGHSNTGELFF. The CDR3 DNA reads as TGCGCCAGCAGCCTGCGGGTAGGACACTCGAACACCGGGGAGCTGTTTTTT. The whole variable domain, filled in from reference TRBV5-1 and TRBJ2-2, reads KAGVTQTPRYLIKTRGQQVTLSCSPISGHRSVSWYQQTPGQGLQFLFEYFSETQRNKGNFPGRFSGRQFSNSRSEMNVSTLELGDSALYLCASSLRVGHSNTGELFFGEGSRLTVL.